This T cell receptor (beta chain) was retrieved from a study of cytomegalovirus exposure and HLA in healthy donors. PCR primers comprised 60 Vbeta and 13 Jbeta primers. Clones were read by immunoSEQ multiplex PCR, and TCRdb kept only the in-frame ones, dropping some. The sample holds more than 85,000 clones, about 80% seen once. Findings and caveats of the study: For cytomegalovirus status, the classifier reportedly gave diagnoses with high specificity and sensitivity.

As for this clone: The antigen is undetermined.

Sequencing was performed on PBMCs. This clonotype was obtained from a man aged 40-49 years in good health and CMV-seronegative.

This chain's CDR3 is CASSNSGGNQPQHF. CDR3 sequence (DNA): TGTGCCAGTTCAAACTCGGGGGGGAATCAGCCCCAGCATTTT. The V and J genes are TRBV19 and TRBJ1-5, with a possible D match to TRBD1 (5 bases). This CDR3 has 14 residues. V dropped 8 bases and J dropped 4 bases, with 15 bases sitting between them. In germline, CDR1 is LNHDA, CDR2 SQIVND (reference sequence).